This T cell receptor (beta chain) was recorded in a study of cytomegalovirus exposure and HLA in healthy donors. Study-wide points: The likely explanation for a cluster of highly shared sequence variants was sequencing artifact. In a later analysis, across HLA loci, associated TCR counts were highest for DRB1, lowest for HLA-C. TCR beta V segments were, for the most part, productive about 87% or about 30% of the time in an earlier analysis.

PCR was performed using 60 Vbeta and 13 Jbeta primers. The repertoire was sequenced with immunoSEQ multiplex PCR; TCRdb's copy has only in-frame clones and lacks some. The sample table includes about 130,000 clones. A remark on this clone: The antigen is unknown.

V gave up 1 base and J gave up 6 bases; unmatched junction bases: 8. In germline, CDR1 is SQVTM, CDR2 ANQGSEA. The CDR3 has 17 amino acids. The chain couples TRBV29-1 to TRBJ2-2; 13 nucleotides align to TRBD2. Sequences were obtained from PBMCs. This receptor was obtained from a man younger than 35 in good health and CMV-seronegative. The CDR3 nucleotides read TGCAGCGTTGAAGCGGGACTAGCGGGACGAAGTGCCGGGGAGCTGTTTTTT. Residues: CSVEAGLAGRSAGELFF.